Each of the 28 T cell receptor beta chains below was sequenced from the same sample in a study of Ad26.COV2.S vaccination and SARS-CoV-2 variants. Profiling relied on immunoSEQ multiplex PCR, and the TCRdb table lists in-frame clones only, not all of them. Here the sample spans around 400,000 clones, 89% being singletons. Treatment defined: roughly 18 received Ad26.COV2.S at low or high dose, single or two shots; 5 received placebo; per-sample allocation not given. Specimens were obtained on day 63 following the first vaccine or placebo injection. This sample comprised peripheral blood, obtained in a trial of Ad26.COV2.S vaccine versus placebo. These receptor sequences come from a person between 18 and 65 years old who received the Ad26.COV2.S COVID-19 vaccine or a placebo.

The chain uses TRBV7-9 and TRBJ1-2; 7 positions agree with TRBD1. Germline values: CDR1 SEHNR, CDR2 FQNEAQ (reference sequence). Trimming cost V 6 bases and J 2 bases; bases outside gene matches: 3. The CDR3 has 13 residues. CDR3 protein: CASRGQTNYGYTF. The CDR3 coding sequence is TGTGCCAGCAGGGGACAGACAAACTATGGCTACACCTTC.

V and J are TRBV30 and TRBJ2-7; 12 bases fit TRBD2. V was clipped by 2 bases and J by 2 bases; unmatched bases: 7. Germline V gives CDR1 GTSNPN, CDR2 SVGIG (reference sequence). CDR3 length equals 16 residues. This CDR3 is CAWSTGLAGGPYEQYF. The CDR3 DNA is TGTGCCTGGAGTACCGGCCTAGCGGGAGGGCCCTACGAGCAGTACTTC.

The CDR3 DNA reads as TGTGCCAGTACCCCGACGGCATTCGAGGGAAACACCATATATTTT. It translates to CASTPTAFEGNTIYF. The V call is TRBV19, the J call TRBJ1-3; D remains ambiguous. The CDR3 totals 15 residues. In germline, CDR1 is LNHDA, CDR2 SQIVND (reference sequence). Trimming removed 7 bases from V and 4 bases from J, with 17 bases in between.

This rearrangement joins TRBV2 to TRBJ2-7; D is undetermined. Trimming stripped 2 bases from V and 2 bases from J, with 7 bases between. Germline-derived CDR1 and CDR2 are SNHLY and FYNNEI. This CDR3 is built from 13 residues. The CDR3 loop reads CASSELQTYEQYF. The CDR3 DNA is TGTGCCAGCAGTGAACTACAGACCTACGAGCAGTACTTC.

The chain links TRBV6-2 or TRBV6-3 to TRBJ2-1, with D perhaps TRBD1 (6 bases). CDR1 MNHEY and CDR2 SVGEGT come from the germline V gene. Deletions cut 9 bases from V and 8 bases from J, with 17 bases between. The CDR3 has 13 residues. The CDR3 is CASSRRGGYEQFF. As DNA, the CDR3 is TGTGCCAGTAGTCGCCGAGGGGGTTATGAGCAGTTCTTC.

This clone was observed a single time. V gene TRBV7-3 combines with J gene TRBJ1-1; no firm D call. This CDR3 is 13 amino acids long. Deletions cut 5 bases from V and 5 bases from J, with 12 bases between. CDR1 and CDR2 from the germline V gene are SGHTA and FQGTGA. As DNA, the CDR3 is TGTGCCAGCAGCCAAGACCTTGGGACTGAAGCTTTCTTT. Translated: CASSQDLGTEAFF.

This chain uses TRBV6-5 with TRBJ2-7, with a weak D call TRBD2 (5 bases). Germline V gene data show CDR1 as MNHEY and CDR2 as SVGAGI. The CDR3 runs to 12 residues. Deletions cut 7 bases from V and 7 bases from J, with 14 bases between. CDR3 sequence (DNA): TGTGCCAGCATTGTCTCGGGGAGTGAGCAGTACTTC. Its translation: CASIVSGSEQYF.

This clone was found a few times. The chain joins TRBV5-5 to TRBJ1-5, with a tentative D call TRBD1 (6 bases). V was trimmed by 4 bases and J by 1 base, leaving 18 bases between them. The germline gives CDR1 SGHKS, CDR2 YYEKEE (reference sequence). The CDR3 totals 17 residues. The CDR3 spells CASSRSTGRGSNQPQHF. The CDR3 DNA follows: TGTGCCAGCAGCCGATCTACAGGGCGAGGGAGCAATCAGCCCCAGCATTTT.

This clone showed up just once. CDR3 nucleotides: TGCAGCGTTGACGTAGGGGCGTCGGGGGGCGGTTTTGGCTACACCTTC. Translated: CSVDVGASGGGFGYTF. The gene calls are TRBV29-1 and TRBJ1-2, with TRBD1 as a possible D gene (6 bases). Per germline, CDR1 SQVTM and CDR2 ANQGSEA. The length of the CDR3 is 16 residues. Trimming left V 3 bases short and J 7 bases short, with 24 bases between.

The chain carries TRBV7-8 and TRBJ2-7; the match to TRBD2 covers 10 bases. J gave up 0 bases and V 3 bases, and 14 bases lay outside the gene matches. In germline, CDR1 is SGHVS, CDR2 FQNEAQ. This CDR3 region has 19 residues. The CDR3 is CASSFDQREGGGHSYEQYF. The CDR3 coding sequence is TGTGCCAGCAGCTTCGACCAGCGGGAGGGCGGCGGCCACTCCTACGAGCAGTACTTC.

The V and J genes are TRBV30 and TRBJ1-1, with no clear D. Trimming cost V 3 bases and J 4 bases, with 6 bases left between them. The length of the CDR3 is 11 residues. Germline assignment: CDR1 GTSNPN and CDR2 SVGIG (reference sequence). This chain's CDR3 is CAWRASTEAFF. The CDR3 nucleotides are TGTGCCTGGAGGGCGTCCACTGAAGCTTTCTTT.

The rearrangement links TRBV9 to TRBJ2-1; tentatively, D is TRBD2 (6 bases). The V gene lost 0 bases and the J gene lost 0 bases, with 13 bases spanning the gap. Germline V gene sequence: CDR1 SGDLS, CDR2 YYNGEE. The CDR3 is made up of 17 amino acids. The CDR3 sequence is CASSVGTVAASYNEQFF. The CDR3, as DNA: TGTGCCAGCAGCGTAGGTACAGTAGCGGCCTCCTACAATGAGCAGTTCTTC.

The chain employs TRBV7-9 and TRBJ2-2; 8 bases are shared with TRBD2. Germline assignment: CDR1 SEHNR and CDR2 FQNEAQ (reference sequence). Trimming removed 1 base from V and 10 bases from J; junction bases left unmatched: 5. The CDR3 contains 14 residues. DNA for the CDR3: TGTGCCAGCAGCTTAGAGGGACTAGGTGTGGAGCTGTTTTTT. Protein: CASSLEGLGVELFF.

The CDR3 sequence is CASSPSGPRYEQYF. The CDR3 coding sequence is TGTGCCAGCTCACCATCAGGTCCTCGGTACGAGCAGTACTTC. The J gene is TRBJ2-7, the V gene TRBV18; D is unresolved. Per germline, CDR1 KGHSH and CDR2 LQKENI. Trimming took 2 bases from V and 4 from J, leaving 12 bases between them. The length of the CDR3 is 14 residues.

V gene TRBV19 combines with J gene TRBJ1-5, with TRBD1 matching over 9 bases. CDR1 and CDR2 (germline): LNHDA, SQIVND (reference sequence). V dropped 5 bases and J dropped 6; count of bases not matched to a gene: 5. This CDR3 spans 14 amino acids. The CDR3 region has the DNA TGTGCCAGTAGTCTCGGGACAGGGAGTCAGCCCCAGCATTTT. Amino acids: CASSLGTGSQPQHF.

For the CDR3, the DNA is TGTGCCAGCAGCCAGGGACTAGCGGGGGAGCAGTTCTTC. Protein: CASSQGLAGEQFF. V and J are TRBV3-1 (or the pseudogene TRBV3-2) and TRBJ2-1; 13 bases are a match to TRBD2. The CDR3 consists of 13 residues. J was trimmed by 10 bases and V by 3 bases; bases with no gene match: 0. CDR1 LGHDT and CDR2 YNNKEL come from the germline V gene (reference sequence).

The chain employs TRBV28 and TRBJ2-5; either TRBD1 or TRBD2 may supply D (5 bases each). CDR1 is MDHEN and CDR2 is SYDVKM in the germline V gene. Trimming removed 3 bases from V and 4 bases from J, with 9 bases in between. The CDR3 is 13 amino acids. The CDR3 DNA sequence: TGTGCCAGCAGTTTTGAGGGACCAGAGACCCAGTACTTC. This sequence encodes CASSFEGPETQYF.

This chain joins TRBV7-9 and TRBJ2-1; tentatively, D is TRBD1 or TRBD2 (5 bases each). The CDR3 extends over 16 amino acids. Trimming took off 0 bases at V and 3 bases at J, with 12 bases between the two ends. The V gene's germline CDR1 is SEHNR and CDR2 FQNEAQ (reference sequence). This chain's CDR3 is CASSLAGGRVYNEQFF. CDR3 DNA: TGTGCCAGCAGCTTAGCTGGGGGACGAGTCTACAATGAGCAGTTCTTC.

The J gene is TRBJ1-2, the V gene TRBV9; 8 bases match TRBD1. CDR1 and CDR2 from the germline V gene are SGDLS and YYNGEE. CDR3 size: 13 residues. The V segment lost 3 bases and the J segment 8 bases; nucleotides outside the gene matches: 6. CDR3: CASSDRQGRGYTF. CDR3 DNA sequence: TGTGCCAGCAGCGACCGACAGGGGCGAGGCTACACCTTC.

The V gene is TRBV7-8, the J gene TRBJ2-1; 11 bases map to TRBD2. Germline V gene data show CDR1 as SGHVS and CDR2 as FQNEAQ. CDR3 length equals 15 residues. V lost 8 bases and J lost 3; bases outside the gene matches: 6. The CDR3 reads CASLLGTSGYNEQFF. The CDR3 coding sequence is TGTGCCAGCCTACTCGGGACTAGCGGCTACAATGAGCAGTTCTTC.

J is TRBJ2-5 and V is TRBV24-1; D is unresolved. Germline lookup yields CDR1 KGHDR and CDR2 SFDVKD. With 4 bases removed from V and 7 bases from J, the gap between germline ends came to 9 bases. The CDR3 consists of 12 residues. The CDR3 reads CATSEPLGTQYF. In nucleotides, the CDR3 is TGTGCCACCAGTGAACCACTGGGGACCCAGTACTTC.

The chain is built from TRBV6-1 and TRBJ1-2, with no clear D. Trimming removed 0 bases at V and 7 bases at J, with 9 bases between. The CDR3 covers 13 residues. CDR1 is MNHNS, CDR2 SASEGT, per germline. CDR3 amino acids: CASSEAPSFGYTF. The CDR3 coding sequence is TGTGCCAGCAGTGAAGCGCCAAGTTTTGGCTACACCTTC.

This clone was recorded only once. This chain links TRBV11-3 with TRBJ2-7; D possibly uses TRBD1 or TRBD2 (5 bases each). From germline, CDR1 is SGHNT and CDR2 YENEEA. V lost 3 bases and J 2 bases, leaving 11 bases between the germline ends. The CDR3 is 14 amino acids. The CDR3 coding sequence is TGTGCCAGCAGCTTGGGGCCGGGACCCTACGAGCAGTACTTC. It translates to CASSLGPGPYEQYF.

The rearrangement uses TRBV7-3 and TRBJ2-3; 7 bases align to TRBD2. This CDR3 contains 15 residues. CDR1 is SGHTA and CDR2 is FQGTGA in the germline V gene. V gave up 2 bases and J gave up 2 bases; unmatched junction bases: 4. The CDR3 coding sequence is TGTGCCAGCAGCTTAGGCGGGGGATTCACAGATACGCAGTATTTT. It encodes CASSLGGGFTDTQYF.

This rearrangement joins TRBV11-2 to TRBJ1-1; D gene ambiguous. The V gene lost 3 bases and the J gene lost 1 base, with 9 bases spanning the gap. The CDR3 is 14 residues long. Germline CDR1 reads SGHAT; CDR2 reads FQNNGV. The CDR3 here is CASSFQTGNTEAFF. In nucleotides, the CDR3 is TGTGCCAGCAGCTTCCAGACGGGGAACACTGAAGCTTTCTTT.

The genes are TRBV24-1 and TRBJ2-3, with D maybe TRBD2 (5 bases). V dropped 4 bases and J dropped 0 bases, with 13 bases sitting between them. The length of the CDR3 is 16 residues. Germline lookup yields CDR1 KGHDR and CDR2 SFDVKD. The CDR3 nucleotides are TGTGCCACCAGTGAAGGAGGCGGGCGAAGCACAGATACGCAGTATTTT. Translated: CATSEGGGRSTDTQYF.

The rearrangement links TRBV3-1 (or the pseudogene TRBV3-2) to TRBJ1-1, with D uncertain. V gave up 0 bases and J gave up 6 bases, with 8 bases separating them. CDR3 length equals 13 residues. CDR1 is LGHDT, CDR2 YNNKEL, per germline (reference sequence). CDR3 sequence (DNA): TGTGCCAGCAGCCAAGAACGTTTCTCTGAAGCTTTCTTT. Translation: CASSQERFSEAFF.

The genes are TRBV6-2 or TRBV6-3 and TRBJ1-1; the D gene is possibly TRBD1 (6 bases). This CDR3 region has 14 residues. The V gene lost 0 bases and the J gene lost 8 bases, with 13 bases spanning the gap. Germline V lookup: CDR1 MNHEY, CDR2 SVGEGT. The CDR3 spells CASSYSSDGGEAFF. In nucleotides, the CDR3 is TGTGCCAGCAGTTACTCGAGTGATGGGGGCGAAGCTTTCTTT.